The present TCR beta chain was sequenced within a study of blood T cell repertoires in COVID-19. In the study overall: T cells, B-cell-depleted T cells, or PBMCs supplied cDNA or gDNA.

Sequencing used immunoSEQ multiplex PCR; TCRdb keeps in-frame clones, though not all of them. The sample includes about 250,000 clones, around 83% of them seen just once. Germline V gives CDR1 LNHDA, CDR2 SQIVND (reference sequence). The length of the CDR3 is 16 residues. V was trimmed by 7 bases and J by 0 bases, leaving 18 bases between them. The sequence came from an elderly man with acute or convalescent COVID-19. What was sequenced was peripheral blood. The chain recombines TRBV19 with TRBJ1-2, with D maybe TRBD1 (6 bases). The CDR3 DNA follows: TGTGCCAGTACAGGGGCGTCCTTCTCTCCTAACTATGGCTACACCTTC. Translation gives CASTGASFSPNYGYTF.